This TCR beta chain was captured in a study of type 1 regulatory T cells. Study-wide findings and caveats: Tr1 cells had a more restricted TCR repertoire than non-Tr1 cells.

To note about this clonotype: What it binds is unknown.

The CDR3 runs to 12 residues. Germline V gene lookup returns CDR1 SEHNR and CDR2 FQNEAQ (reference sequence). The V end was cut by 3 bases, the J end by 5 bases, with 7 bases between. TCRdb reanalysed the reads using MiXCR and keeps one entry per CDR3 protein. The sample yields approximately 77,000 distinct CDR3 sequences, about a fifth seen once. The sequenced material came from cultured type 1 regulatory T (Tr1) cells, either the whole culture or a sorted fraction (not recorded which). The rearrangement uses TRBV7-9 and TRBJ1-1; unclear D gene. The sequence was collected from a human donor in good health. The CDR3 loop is CASSFGFTEAFF. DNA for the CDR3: TGTGCCAGCAGCTTTGGCTTTACTGAAGCTTTCTTT.